This record concerns one T cell receptor (beta chain) sequence. The CDR3 runs 14 residues. The V end lost 5 bases, the J end lost 4 bases, and 15 bases lay between the germline ends. Germline CDR1 and CDR2: SGHRS and YFSETQ. TCRdb's copy holds only in-frame clones and misses some; the assay was immunoSEQ multiplex PCR. The profile shows around 180,000 clones, around 94% of them singletons. The sample comes from a study of T cell responses to AZD1222 COVID-19 vaccine. The sequenced sample was peripheral blood, obtained on day 0 of AZD1222 vaccination. V is TRBV5-1 and J is TRBJ1-1; possibly TRBD1 for D (6 bases). The receptor was isolated from an adult in good health. The CDR3 protein is CASSTGFSRTEAFF. The CDR3 DNA reads as TGCGCCAGCAGTACAGGGTTTTCGCGCACTGAAGCTTTCTTT.